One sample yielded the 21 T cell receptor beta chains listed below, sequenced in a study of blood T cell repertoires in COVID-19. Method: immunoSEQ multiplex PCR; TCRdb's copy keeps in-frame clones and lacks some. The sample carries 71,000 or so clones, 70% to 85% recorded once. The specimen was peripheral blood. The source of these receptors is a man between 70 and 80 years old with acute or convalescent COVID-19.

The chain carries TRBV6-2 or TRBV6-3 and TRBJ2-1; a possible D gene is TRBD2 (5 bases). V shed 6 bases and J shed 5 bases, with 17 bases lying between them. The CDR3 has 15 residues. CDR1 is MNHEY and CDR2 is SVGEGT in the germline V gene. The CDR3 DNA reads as TGTGCCAGCAGACCTAGCTATCTTCACGACAATGAGCAGTTCTTC. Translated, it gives CASRPSYLHDNEQFF.

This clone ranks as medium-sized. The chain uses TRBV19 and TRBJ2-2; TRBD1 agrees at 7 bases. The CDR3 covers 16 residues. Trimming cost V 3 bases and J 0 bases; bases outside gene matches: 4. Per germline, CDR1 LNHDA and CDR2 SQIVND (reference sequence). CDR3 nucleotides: TGTGCCAGTAGTATTATGGGGACAGCGAACACCGGGGAGCTGTTTTTT. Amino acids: CASSIMGTANTGELFF.

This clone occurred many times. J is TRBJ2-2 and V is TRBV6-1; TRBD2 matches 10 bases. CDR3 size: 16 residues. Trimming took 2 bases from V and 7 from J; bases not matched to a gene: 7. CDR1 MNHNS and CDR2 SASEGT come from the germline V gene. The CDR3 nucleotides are TGTGCCAGCAGTGAAATAAGCGGGAGGGCAGACGGGGAGCTGTTTTTT. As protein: CASSEISGRADGELFF.

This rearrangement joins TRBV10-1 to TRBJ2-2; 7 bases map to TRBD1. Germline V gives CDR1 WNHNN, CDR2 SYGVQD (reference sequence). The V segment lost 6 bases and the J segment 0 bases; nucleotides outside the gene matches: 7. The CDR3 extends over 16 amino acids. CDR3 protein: CASRAGTGANTGELFF. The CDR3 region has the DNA TGCGCCAGCAGGGCAGGAACAGGGGCGAACACCGGGGAGCTGTTTTTT.

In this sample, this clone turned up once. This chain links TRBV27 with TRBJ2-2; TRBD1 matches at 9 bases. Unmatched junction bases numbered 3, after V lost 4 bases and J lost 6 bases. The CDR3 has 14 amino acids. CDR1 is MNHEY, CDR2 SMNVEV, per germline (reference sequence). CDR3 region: CASSSGQGAGELFF. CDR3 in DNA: TGTGCCAGCAGTTCGGGACAGGGTGCCGGGGAGCTGTTTTTT.

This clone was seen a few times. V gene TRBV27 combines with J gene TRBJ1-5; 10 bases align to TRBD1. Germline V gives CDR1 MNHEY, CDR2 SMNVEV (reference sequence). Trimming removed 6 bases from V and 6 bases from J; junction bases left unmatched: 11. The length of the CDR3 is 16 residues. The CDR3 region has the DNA TGTGCCAGCAGCCGCATCCCGGGACAGGGGAGTCAGCCCCAGCATTTT. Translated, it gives CASSRIPGQGSQPQHF.

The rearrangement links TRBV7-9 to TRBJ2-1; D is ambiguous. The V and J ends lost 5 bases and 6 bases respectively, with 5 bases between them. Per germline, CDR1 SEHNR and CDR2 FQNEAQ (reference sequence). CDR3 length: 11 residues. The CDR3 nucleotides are TGTGCCAGCAGCATCAGCAATGAGCAGTTCTTC. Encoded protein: CASSISNEQFF.

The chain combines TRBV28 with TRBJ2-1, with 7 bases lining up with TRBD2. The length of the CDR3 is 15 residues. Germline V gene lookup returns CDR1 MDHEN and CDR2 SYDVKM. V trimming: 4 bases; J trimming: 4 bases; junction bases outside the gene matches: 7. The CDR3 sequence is CASSSGGGPYNEQFF. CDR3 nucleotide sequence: TGTGCCAGCAGTTCCGGGGGAGGGCCGTACAATGAGCAGTTCTTC.

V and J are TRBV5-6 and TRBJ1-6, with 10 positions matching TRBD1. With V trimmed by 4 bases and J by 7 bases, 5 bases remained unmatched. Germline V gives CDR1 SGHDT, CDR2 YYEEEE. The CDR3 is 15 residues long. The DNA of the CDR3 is TGTGCCAGCAGCCGACCGGACAGGGGGAATTCACCCCTCCACTTT. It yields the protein CASSRPDRGNSPLHF.

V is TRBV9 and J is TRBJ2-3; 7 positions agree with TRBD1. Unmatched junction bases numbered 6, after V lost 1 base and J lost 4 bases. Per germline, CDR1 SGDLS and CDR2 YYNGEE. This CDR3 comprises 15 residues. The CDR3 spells CASSVSGGGADTQYF. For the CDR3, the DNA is TGTGCCAGCAGCGTATCAGGGGGTGGGGCAGATACGCAGTATTTT.

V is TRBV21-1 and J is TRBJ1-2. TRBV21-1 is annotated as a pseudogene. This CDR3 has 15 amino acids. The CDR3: CASSKEGGLTYGYTF. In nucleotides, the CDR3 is TGTGCCAGCAGCAAAGAAGGCGGACTGACCTATGGCTACACCTTC.

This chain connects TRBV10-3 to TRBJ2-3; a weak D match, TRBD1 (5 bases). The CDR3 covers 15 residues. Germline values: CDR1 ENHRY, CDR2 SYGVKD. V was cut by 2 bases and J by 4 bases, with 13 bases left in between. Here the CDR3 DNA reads TGTGCCATCAGTGAGCCCGAGTGGGGCGCAGATACGCAGTATTTT. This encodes CAISEPEWGADTQYF.

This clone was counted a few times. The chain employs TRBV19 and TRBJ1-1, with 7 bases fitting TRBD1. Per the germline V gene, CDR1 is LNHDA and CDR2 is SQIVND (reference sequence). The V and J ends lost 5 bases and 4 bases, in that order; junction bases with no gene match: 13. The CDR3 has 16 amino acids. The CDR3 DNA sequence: TGTGCCAGTAGTGTAGGCACAGGGGCCACTGTCACTGAAGCTTTCTTT. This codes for CASSVGTGATVTEAFF.

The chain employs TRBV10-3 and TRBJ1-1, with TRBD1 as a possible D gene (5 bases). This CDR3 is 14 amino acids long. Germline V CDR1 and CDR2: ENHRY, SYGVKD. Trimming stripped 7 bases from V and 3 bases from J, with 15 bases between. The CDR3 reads CAINPGREDTEAFF. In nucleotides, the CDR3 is TGTGCCATCAACCCCGGCAGGGAGGACACTGAAGCTTTCTTT.

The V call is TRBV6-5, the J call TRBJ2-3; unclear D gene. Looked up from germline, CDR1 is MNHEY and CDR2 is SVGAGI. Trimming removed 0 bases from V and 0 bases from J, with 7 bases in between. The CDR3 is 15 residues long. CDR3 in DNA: TGTGCCAGCAGTTACTCCCGCTATAGCACAGATACGCAGTATTTT. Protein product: CASSYSRYSTDTQYF.

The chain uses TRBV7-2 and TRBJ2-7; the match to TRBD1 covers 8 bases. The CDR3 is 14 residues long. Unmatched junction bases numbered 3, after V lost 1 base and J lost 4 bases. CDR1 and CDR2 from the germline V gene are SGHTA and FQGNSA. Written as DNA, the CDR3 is TGTGCCAGCAGCTTAGTGACAGGGGAATACGAGCAGTACTTC. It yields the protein CASSLVTGEYEQYF.

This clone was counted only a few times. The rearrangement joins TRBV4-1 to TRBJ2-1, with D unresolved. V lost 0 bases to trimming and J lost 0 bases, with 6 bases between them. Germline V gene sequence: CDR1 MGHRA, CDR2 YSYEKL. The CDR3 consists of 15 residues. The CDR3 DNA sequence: TGCGCCAGCAGCCAAGACCTGAGCTCCTACAATGAGCAGTTCTTC. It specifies CASSQDLSSYNEQFF.

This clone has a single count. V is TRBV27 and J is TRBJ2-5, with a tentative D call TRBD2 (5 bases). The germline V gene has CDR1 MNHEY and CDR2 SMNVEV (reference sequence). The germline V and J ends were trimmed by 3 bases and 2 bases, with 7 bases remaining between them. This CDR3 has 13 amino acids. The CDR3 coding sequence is TGTGCCAGCAGTTTGTCGGGACAAGAGACCCAGTACTTC. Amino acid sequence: CASSLSGQETQYF.

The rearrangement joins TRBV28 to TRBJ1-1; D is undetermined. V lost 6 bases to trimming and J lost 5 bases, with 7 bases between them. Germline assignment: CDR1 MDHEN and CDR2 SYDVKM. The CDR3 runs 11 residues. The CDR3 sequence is CASSPFTEAFF. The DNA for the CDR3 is TGTGCCAGCAGCCCGTTTACTGAAGCTTTCTTT.

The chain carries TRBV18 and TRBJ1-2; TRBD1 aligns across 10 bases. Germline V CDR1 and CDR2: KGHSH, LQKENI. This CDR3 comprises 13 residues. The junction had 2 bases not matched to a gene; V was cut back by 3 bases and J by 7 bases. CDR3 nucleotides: TGTGCCAGCTCACCGACAGGGGGCCTTGGCTACACCTTC. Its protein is CASSPTGGLGYTF.

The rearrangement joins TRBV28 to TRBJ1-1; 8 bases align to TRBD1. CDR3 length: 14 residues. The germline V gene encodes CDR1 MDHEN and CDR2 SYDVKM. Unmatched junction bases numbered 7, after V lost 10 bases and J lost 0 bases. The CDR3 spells CAILRDRLNTEAFF. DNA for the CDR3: TGTGCCATCCTGAGGGACAGGTTGAACACTGAAGCTTTCTTT. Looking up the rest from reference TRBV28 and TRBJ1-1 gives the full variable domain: DVKVTQSSRYLVKRTGEKVFLECVQDMDHENMFWYRQDPGLGLRLIYFSYDVKMKEKGDIPEGYSVSREKKERFSLILESASTNQTSMYLCAILRDRLNTEAFFGQGTRLTVV.